One sample yielded the 24 T cell receptor beta chains listed below, sequenced in a study of blood T cell repertoires in COVID-19. TCRdb's table, derived via immunoSEQ multiplex PCR, lists solely in-frame clones and lacks some. Of approximately 20,000 clones listed, about 90% were seen once; the top ten hold 8.5% to 14%. The sequencing sample was made of peripheral blood. The receptor set was obtained from a human donor in a cohort sampled during active COVID-19.

This chain uses TRBV18 with TRBJ2-1, with D perhaps matching TRBD2 (6 bases). The V gene's germline CDR1 is KGHSH and CDR2 LQKENI. The CDR3 spans 16 residues. V lost 0 bases and J 10 bases, leaving 19 bases between the germline ends. This CDR3 is CASSPPGGPSESEQFF. CDR3 nucleotide sequence: TGTGCCAGCTCACCACCGGGGGGTCCTAGCGAAAGCGAGCAGTTCTTC.

V usage is TRBV6-4 and J usage is TRBJ2-3; possibly TRBD2 for D (6 bases). V dropped 3 bases and J dropped 12 bases, with 16 bases sitting between them. Germline CDR1 reads MRHNA; CDR2 reads SNTAGT. This CDR3 is built from 13 residues. The CDR3 sequence is CASSELDGTSQYF. CDR3 nucleotides: TGTGCCAGCAGTGAGTTAGACGGGACTTCACAGTATTTT.

V and J are TRBV5-1 and TRBJ2-7, with TRBD1 matching over 8 bases. Unmatched junction bases numbered 9, after V lost 3 bases and J lost 1 base. The germline gives CDR1 SGHRS, CDR2 YFSETQ. The length of the CDR3 is 16 residues. CDR3 nucleotides: TGCGCCAGCAGCTGGACTCAGGGGGCCCGTTCCTACGAGCAGTACTTC. Its translation is CASSWTQGARSYEQYF.

CDR3 amino acids: CASSFGDRGAGGYTF. DNA of the CDR3: TGCGCCAGCAGCTTCGGGGACAGGGGCGCGGGCGGCTACACCTTC. The chain links TRBV5-1 to TRBJ1-2; 10 bases fit TRBD1. This CDR3 is 15 amino acids long. Looked up from germline, CDR1 is SGHRS and CDR2 is YFSETQ. The V and J ends lost 2 bases and 8 bases, in that order; junction bases with no gene match: 9. The full variable domain, rest sourced from reference TRBV5-1 and TRBJ1-2, is KAGVTQTPRYLIKTRGQQVTLSCSPISGHRSVSWYQQTPGQGLQFLFEYFSETQRNKGNFPGRFSGRQFSNSRSEMNVSTLELGDSALYLCASSFGDRGAGGYTFGSGTRLTVV.

This clone appeared a few times. The chain carries TRBV3-1 (or the pseudogene TRBV3-2) and TRBJ1-3; D ambiguous. This CDR3 comprises 13 residues. Trimming stripped 3 bases from V and 5 bases from J, with 8 bases between. The germline CDR1 and CDR2 sequences are LGHDT and YNNKEL (reference sequence). The CDR3 is CASSHGQRNTIYF. In DNA, the CDR3 is TGTGCCAGCAGCCATGGCCAGAGAAACACCATATATTTT.

The chain combines TRBV7-6 with TRBJ1-2; D is uncertain. Trimming pared 1 base from V and 7 bases from J, leaving 16 bases between. Germline V CDR1 and CDR2: SGHVS, FNYEAQ. The CDR3 consists of 15 residues. This chain's CDR3 is CASSLGASGFGGYTF. For the CDR3, the DNA is TGTGCCAGCAGCTTAGGGGCAAGCGGTTTTGGTGGCTACACCTTC. Variable domain in full (rest from reference TRBV7-6 and TRBJ1-2): GAGVSQSPRYKVTKRGQDVALRCDPISGHVSLYWYRQALGQGPEFLTYFNYEAQQDKSGLPNDRFSAERPEGSISTLTIQRTEQRDSAMYRCASSLGASGFGGYTFGSGTRLTVV.

V usage is TRBV27 and J usage is TRBJ2-7; the match to TRBD1 covers 9 bases. V shed 4 bases and J 1 base; nucleotides not matched to a gene: 5. Germline values: CDR1 MNHEY, CDR2 SMNVEV (reference sequence). CDR3 length equals 15 residues. The CDR3 DNA reads as TGTGCCAGCAGTTCCGGACAGGGGATGTCCTACGAGCAGTACTTC. Translating gives CASSSGQGMSYEQYF.

The chain recombines TRBV7-8 with TRBJ2-7, with 7 nucleotides matching TRBD2. The CDR3 runs 16 residues. Germline V gives CDR1 SGHVS, CDR2 FQNEAQ. The trim removed 6 bases at V and 4 bases at J, leaving 15 bases unmatched. CDR3 region: CASRQGGWRGTYEQYF. The CDR3 DNA reads TGTGCCAGCAGGCAGGGTGGATGGCGGGGGACGTACGAGCAGTACTTC.

This chain links TRBV5-6 with TRBJ1-1, with TRBD1 matching 10 bases. The CDR3 sequence is 16 residues long. Trimming at V came to 4 bases and at J to 4 bases, leaving 10 bases not matched to a gene. From germline, CDR1 is SGHDT and CDR2 YYEEEE. CDR3 DNA: TGTGCCAGCAGCGGCGACAGGGGGCGCTTGGGCACTGAAGCTTTCTTT. Protein sequence: CASSGDRGRLGTEAFF.

This clone was picked up one time. This sequence joins TRBV6-1 and TRBJ2-7; D may be TRBD2 (6 bases). This CDR3 is 15 amino acids long. CDR1 and CDR2 from the germline V gene are MNHNS and SASEGT. Trimming pared 3 bases from V and 5 bases from J, leaving 17 bases between. The CDR3: CASSEGGRRHHEQYF. CDR3 sequence (DNA): TGTGCCAGCAGTGAGGGAGGACGCCGTCACCACGAGCAGTACTTC.

This clone occurred a few times. The chain recombines TRBV11-2 with TRBJ1-2; TRBD1 is a possible D gene (6 bases). V was shortened by 2 bases and J by 2 bases, with 12 bases between the two germline ends. Germline assignment: CDR1 SGHAT and CDR2 FQNNGV. This CDR3 region has 15 residues. The CDR3 DNA follows: TGTGCCAGCAGCTTATCAGCGGGGGCGAACTATGGCTACACCTTC. Its translation: CASSLSAGANYGYTF.

This clone was detected once. CDR3 bases: TGTGCCAGCAGAGGTGGACAGGGGAGCTCCTACGAGCAGTACTTC. Encoded protein: CASRGGQGSSYEQYF. This rearrangement joins TRBV6-5 to TRBJ2-7; TRBD1 matches 9 bases. Germline assignment: CDR1 MNHEY and CDR2 SVGAGI. The V segment lost 6 bases and the J segment 0 bases; nucleotides outside the gene matches: 6. This CDR3 has 15 amino acids.

The V gene is TRBV2, the J gene TRBJ2-7; 9 nucleotides align to TRBD2. The CDR3 has 14 amino acids. Germline CDR1 and CDR2: SNHLY and FYNNEI. J was trimmed by 2 bases and V by 3 bases; bases with no gene match: 2. In DNA, the CDR3 is TGTGCCAGCAGTGAGCGGGGGGGAGCCTACGAGCAGTACTTC. Its translation is CASSERGGAYEQYF.

This clone was seen once. This chain uses TRBV2 with TRBJ2-7, with 10 nucleotides matching TRBD2. CDR3 length equals 13 residues. Germline CDR1 reads SNHLY; CDR2 reads FYNNEI. The V gene end was trimmed by 9 bases and the J gene end by 4 bases; junction bases not matched to a gene: 6. In DNA form, the CDR3 reads TGTGCCAGACCCGGGACTAGCGAATACGAGCAGTACTTC. Protein: CARPGTSEYEQYF.

The gene calls are TRBV3-1 (or the pseudogene TRBV3-2) and TRBJ1-1; 9 nucleotides match TRBD1. The ends lost 5 bases at V and 3 bases at J; junction bases unmatched: 13. The germline CDR1 and CDR2 sequences are LGHDT and YNNKEL (reference sequence). The CDR3 covers 17 residues. This CDR3 is CASSFPTGGRGDTEAFF. In DNA form, the CDR3 reads TGTGCCAGCAGCTTCCCGACAGGGGGACGAGGAGACACTGAAGCTTTCTTT.

The V and J genes are TRBV19 and TRBJ1-2; 8 positions match TRBD1. The CDR3 sequence is 16 residues long. With V trimmed by 7 bases and J by 6 bases, 16 bases remained unmatched. Germline V gene data show CDR1 as LNHDA and CDR2 as SQIVND (reference sequence). The CDR3 loop reads CASKSRTGLRFDGYTF. The DNA of the CDR3 is TGTGCCAGTAAGTCTAGGACAGGGCTTCGGTTCGATGGCTACACCTTC.

V gene TRBV5-3 combines with J gene TRBJ2-7, with 9 bases lining up with TRBD1. TRBV5-3 is annotated as an ORF whose role is uncertain. V shed 2 bases, J shed 7 bases, and the junction held 4 bases outside the gene matches. This CDR3 spans 13 amino acids. For the CDR3, the DNA is TGTGCCAGAAGCTTTACTGGACAGGGGGAGCAGTACTTC. Amino acids: CARSFTGQGEQYF.

The V call is TRBV7-6, the J call TRBJ2-3; TRBD2 matches at 12 bases. V lost 5 bases and J lost 4; bases outside the gene matches: 7. The CDR3 sequence is 16 residues long. Germline V gives CDR1 SGHVS, CDR2 FNYEAQ. The CDR3 DNA reads as TGTGCCAGCAGCCCAATCCCTAGCGGGGGGGCAGATACGCAGTATTTT. Translation: CASSPIPSGGADTQYF.

The V and J genes are TRBV3-1 (or the pseudogene TRBV3-2) and TRBJ1-1; 8 bases match TRBD1. The CDR3 covers 12 residues. CDR1 LGHDT and CDR2 YNNKEL come from the germline V gene (reference sequence). With 1 base clipped from V and 11 bases from J, the junction kept 3 bases outside the gene matches. DNA for the CDR3: TGTGCCAGCAGCCAAGCGGACAGGGAGGCTTTCTTT. This sequence encodes CASSQADREAFF.

V and J are TRBV7-8 and TRBJ1-1; D gene ambiguous. The CDR3 extends over 15 amino acids. Trimming cost V 1 base and J 5 bases, with 14 bases left between them. Germline V gene lookup returns CDR1 SGHVS and CDR2 FQNEAQ. The CDR3 DNA reads as TGTGCCAGCAGCTTAGTTGGAGGAGACGGGACTGAAGCTTTCTTT. Its protein is CASSLVGGDGTEAFF.

There are a few counts of this clone. This rearrangement joins TRBV7-6 to TRBJ1-3, with a possible D match to TRBD1 (5 bases). CDR1 and CDR2 (germline): SGHVS, FNYEAQ. Trimming shortened V by 1 base and J by 2 bases, and 6 bases separated the two germline ends. The CDR3 extends over 14 amino acids. CDR3 in DNA: TGTGCCAGCAGCTTAGAGACAGCTGGAAACACCATATATTTT. It translates to CASSLETAGNTIYF.

In the case of this clone: Other DNA variants within this sample encode the same CDR3. The chain couples TRBV7-8 to TRBJ2-4, with a weak D call TRBD2 (6 bases). Between the trimmed V and J ends, which lost 5 bases and 7 bases, there was a span of 18 bases. The CDR3 is 15 residues long. The germline CDR1 and CDR2 sequences are SGHVS and FQNEAQ. This CDR3 reads CASSDGGSRVNIQYF. The DNA for the CDR3 is TGTGCCAGCAGCGACGGAGGGAGCAGGGTGAACATTCAGTACTTC.

This rearrangement joins TRBV18 to TRBJ2-7, with D unresolved. The CDR3 is 15 amino acids. Germline values: CDR1 KGHSH, CDR2 LQKENI. V lost 6 bases and J 0 bases, leaving 15 bases between the germline ends. The CDR3 coding sequence is TGTGCCAGCTCCCAAGAGACTTTCGCCTCCTACGAGCAGTACTTC. This encodes CASSQETFASYEQYF.

This clone was picked up one time. The rearrangement uses TRBV29-1 and TRBJ2-1, with 13 bases identical to TRBD2. The junction had 1 base not matched to a gene; V was cut back by 3 bases and J by 5 bases. The germline V gene encodes CDR1 SQVTM and CDR2 ANQGSEA. This CDR3 is built from 14 residues. The CDR3 loop reads CSVEGTSGNNEQFF. The CDR3 bases are TGCAGCGTTGAGGGGACTAGCGGGAACAATGAGCAGTTCTTC.